This record looks at one T cell receptor (beta chain) sequence and its context. Antigen unknown. Generated by immunoSEQ multiplex PCR, the TCRdb table keeps only in-frame clones and is missing some. The sample contains more than 9,500 clones, roughly 64% of which appear only once. These data originate in a study of regulatory dendritic cells for organ transplantation. Findings and caveats of the study: Regulatory dendritic cells appeared to expand memory CD8+ clones less than mature ones. Of resting T cell subsets, memory CD8+ had the most alloreactive clonotypes. Naive CD4+ and CD8+ repertoires were highly diverse; memory CD8+ was most oligoclonal.

Sorted T cells were CFSE-labeled and cultured 5 days with allogeneic regulatory or mature dendritic cells at 1:10. Germline V gene sequence: CDR1 SEHNR, CDR2 FQNEAQ (reference sequence). V was cut by 6 bases and J by 6 bases, with 17 bases left in between. CDR3 size: 14 residues. The chain has TRBV7-9 and TRBJ1-1; TRBD1 might be the D (6 bases). Sequencing used naive CD8+ T cells from blood cultured with dendritic cells. Subset noted: CD45RA+ naive T cells. This receptor was obtained from a human donor in good health. The CDR3 sequence is CASSTGRGKAEAFF. In DNA, the CDR3 is TGTGCCAGCAGTACTGGCAGGGGAAAAGCTGAAGCTTTCTTT.